This TCR beta chain derives from a study of blood T cell repertoires in COVID-19. At the level of the study: Acute-phase and convalescent COVID-19 samples originated in the United States, Italy and Spain. Nucleic acid was either cDNA or gDNA, and it came from T cells, B-cell-depleted T cells, or PBMCs.

This clone came up a few times. Original methodology: Amplification from reference gene primers served as the basis for estimated nucleated cell counts. Repertoires were generated with immunoSEQ multiplex PCR, while TCRdb's copy carries only in-frame clones and drops some. The V and J calls and clone size were taken over from that table, and D and trimming were inferred from the DNA. The table has under 200,000 clones, 70% to 80% seen once. It was during active infection that Seattle patients were enrolled and then longitudinally followed. This TCR derives from a woman aged 55-70 years with COVID-19, enrolled during active disease. The sequencing input was peripheral blood.

This chain's CDR3 is CASSPSHNFDSINEKLFF. The CDR3, as DNA: TGTGCCAGCAGTCCCAGCCACAACTTCGACAGTATTAATGAAAAACTGTTTTTT. The rearrangement links TRBV6-6 to TRBJ1-4; D may be TRBD1 (5 bases). The CDR3 loop spans 18 amino acids. The V end lost 5 bases, the J end lost 4 bases, and 23 bases lay between the germline ends. The germline V gene has CDR1 MNHNY and CDR2 SVGAGI (reference sequence).